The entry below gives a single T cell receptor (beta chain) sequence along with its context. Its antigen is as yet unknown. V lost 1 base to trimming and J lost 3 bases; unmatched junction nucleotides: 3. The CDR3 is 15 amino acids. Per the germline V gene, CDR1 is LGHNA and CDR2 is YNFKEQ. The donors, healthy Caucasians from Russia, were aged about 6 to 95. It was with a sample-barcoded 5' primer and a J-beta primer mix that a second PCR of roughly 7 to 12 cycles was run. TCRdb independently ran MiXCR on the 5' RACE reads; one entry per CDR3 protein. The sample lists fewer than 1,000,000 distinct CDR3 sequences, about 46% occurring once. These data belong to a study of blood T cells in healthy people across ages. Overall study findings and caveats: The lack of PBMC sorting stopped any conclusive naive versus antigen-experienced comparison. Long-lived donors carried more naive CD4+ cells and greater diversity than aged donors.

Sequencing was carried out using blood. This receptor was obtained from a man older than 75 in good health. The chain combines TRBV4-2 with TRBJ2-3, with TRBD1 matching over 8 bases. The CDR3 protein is CASSQGTGTTDTQYF. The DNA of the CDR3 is TGTGCCAGCAGCCAAGGGACAGGGACGACAGATACGCAGTATTTT.